This TCR beta chain was identified during a study of T cell repertoires in cytomegalovirus infection (dated by TCRdb to the late 2010s). Regarding the complete study: The HLA type of each donor mattered for the analysis, because public TCR beta signatures pointed to carriage of CMV infection along with the matching HLA type. General conclusions and limits of the study: In both this cohort and an independent roughly 400-donor cohort, the cumulative frequency of public TCR beta family members distinguished carriers of CMV infection plus the relevant HLA type. The ex vivo response was dominated by HLA-C-restricted CMV-specific TCR beta clonotypes, which also provided the single most frequent clonotype in two of eight donors.

Sequencer: Illumina HiSeq 1500. TCRdb took the public reads, trimmed them with fastp at Q25, ran MiXCR for clone calling and kept in-frame beta chains. Each entry is one CDR3 protein sequence, shown with its most common DNA and genes. The sample yields approximately 140,000 distinct CDR3 sequences; more than 20% were counted once. The leading ten clones occupy approximately 35% of the sample. This clonotype was picked up a small number of times. Its antigen is currently not known. Per-nucleotide qualities are absent, and no much larger clonotype sits a single base away. For this chain, trimming is 1 base at the V end and 2 bases at the J end, and the number of junction bases without a gene match is 6. Taken from cysteine to phenylalanine, the CDR3 has 16 residues. Only the CDR3 DNA is retained, 48 bases long and in frame from the first base. Based on the germline V gene, the CDR1 and CDR2 sequences are SGHTA and FQGNSA.

This chain is built from TRBV7-2 and TRBJ2-5; the central 8 bases match TRBD1. Source material: PBMCs, sequenced either directly or after in vitro stimulation (not recorded which). This receptor was identified in a human donor in good health (CMV status not recorded). Some clones in this sample may be carry-over from other donors' samples. The CDR3 reads as follows: CASSLGRGTGQETQYF. In nucleotide form, the sequence is TGTGCCAGCAGCTTAGGTCGAGGGACAGGTCAAGAGACCCAGTACTTC. Extended through the reference TRBV7-2 and TRBJ2-5 proteins, this CDR3 yields the full variable domain: GAGVSQSPSNKVTEKGKDVELRCDPISGHTALYWYRQSLGQGLEFLIYFQGNSAPDKSGLPSDRFSAERTGGSVSTLTIQRTQQEDSAVYLCASSLGRGTGQETQYFGPGTRLLVL.